The 18 T cell receptor beta chains in this list originate from one sample, sequenced in a study of blood T cell repertoires in COVID-19. Produced via immunoSEQ multiplex PCR; TCRdb's table is partial and in-frame only. The sample lists about 74,000 clones, 70% to 80% seen once, with 15% in the top ten. Input material: peripheral blood. The receptors originated from a human donor in a cohort sampled during active COVID-19.

A single count supports this clone. This rearrangement joins TRBV5-6 to TRBJ1-2; TRBD1 matches at 7 bases. The CDR3 is 15 residues long. Germline V gene data show CDR1 as SGHDT and CDR2 as YYEEEE. V dropped 3 bases and J dropped 6; count of bases not matched to a gene: 11. CDR3 sequence: CASSSQIDRDNGYTF. In DNA, the CDR3 is TGTGCCAGCAGCTCCCAAATCGACAGGGACAATGGCTACACCTTC.

The V and J genes are TRBV25-1 and TRBJ1-1, with 12 bases fitting TRBD1. Germline V lookup: CDR1 MGHDK, CDR2 SYGVNS. Trimming removed 6 bases from V and 5 bases from J; junction bases left unmatched: 7. This CDR3 region has 15 residues. DNA of the CDR3: TGTGCCAGCAGAGGGGACAGGGGGCTTGGGACTGAAGCTTTCTTT. Its protein is CASRGDRGLGTEAFF.

Ten or more counts support this clone. The chain combines TRBV19 with TRBJ2-7, with TRBD1 matching 7 bases. V shed 7 bases and J 3 bases; nucleotides not matched to a gene: 6. Germline CDR1 is LNHDA and CDR2 is SQIVND (reference sequence). The CDR3 has 13 residues. Here the CDR3 reads CASKGGQYYEQYF. CDR3 coding DNA: TGTGCCAGTAAAGGGGGACAGTACTACGAGCAGTACTTC. Combining the CDR3 with reference TRBV19 and TRBJ2-7 gives the whole variable domain DGGITQSPKYLFRKEGQNVTLSCEQNLNHDAMYWYRQDPGQGLRLIYYSQIVNDFQKGDIAEGYSVSREKKESFPLTVTSAQKNPTAFYLCASKGGQYYEQYFGPGTRLTVT.

The chain carries TRBV6-5 and TRBJ2-7; 7 bases map to TRBD2. The CDR3 has 13 residues. Germline V gene sequence: CDR1 MNHEY, CDR2 SVGAGI. V dropped 10 bases and J dropped 0; count of bases not matched to a gene: 6. This CDR3 reads CATSAGNSYEQYF. The DNA for the CDR3 is TGTGCCACCTCAGCGGGGAACTCCTACGAGCAGTACTTC.

V usage is TRBV28 and J usage is TRBJ2-2, with 13 positions matching TRBD2. The CDR3 loop spans 21 amino acids. From germline, CDR1 is MDHEN and CDR2 SYDVKM. Trimming cost V 1 base and J 4 bases; bases outside gene matches: 15. The CDR3 DNA is TGTGCCAGCAGTTTATTAATGAGACAGAGACGGACTAGCGGGGGCACCGGGGAGCTGTTTTTT. Translating gives CASSLLMRQRRTSGGTGELFF.

The genes are TRBV5-1 and TRBJ2-7; tentatively, D is TRBD1 (6 bases). The length of the CDR3 is 13 residues. With 2 bases removed from V and 3 bases from J, the gap between germline ends came to 9 bases. The germline V gene has CDR1 SGHRS and CDR2 YFSETQ. As DNA, the CDR3 is TGCGCCAGCAGCTTTTCGGACAGCTACGAGCAGTACTTC. Translated, it gives CASSFSDSYEQYF.

The chain recombines TRBV9 with TRBJ1-3; D uncertain. This CDR3 comprises 14 residues. In germline, CDR1 is SGDLS, CDR2 YYNGEE. Trimming removed 0 bases at V and 4 bases at J, with 8 bases between. CDR3 in amino acids: CASSVDGSGNTIYF. The CDR3 DNA reads TGTGCCAGCAGCGTAGATGGCTCCGGAAACACCATATATTTT. The whole variable domain, remainder taken from reference TRBV9 and TRBJ1-3, is DSGVTQTPKHLITATGQRVTLRCSPRSGDLSVYWYQQSLDQGLQFLIQYYNGEERAKGNILERFSAQQFPDLHSELNLSSLELGDSALYFCASSVDGSGNTIYFGEGSWLTVV.

This chain joins TRBV19 and TRBJ2-7; D is ambiguous. Trimming took 5 bases from V and 4 from J, leaving 9 bases between them. The CDR3 runs to 12 residues. Germline values: CDR1 LNHDA, CDR2 SQIVND (reference sequence). The CDR3 spells CASSASSYEQYF. The CDR3 DNA reads TGTGCCAGTAGTGCCTCTAGTTACGAGCAGTACTTC.

This clone has a single count. The chain links TRBV24-1 to TRBJ2-7; possibly TRBD2 for D (5 bases). CDR1 KGHDR and CDR2 SFDVKD come from the germline V gene. CDR3 size: 17 residues. V lost 0 bases to trimming and J lost 0 bases, with 14 bases between them. The CDR3 protein is CATSDLPSSGRSYEQYF. The CDR3 DNA is TGTGCCACCAGTGATTTGCCTAGCAGCGGACGCTCCTACGAGCAGTACTTC.

The CDR3 region has the DNA TGTGCCAGCAGCATCGTTGGGGGGTCGGCCAGTGAGCAGTTCTTC. It specifies CASSIVGGSASEQFF. This chain connects TRBV6-5 to TRBJ2-1; D might be TRBD2 (6 bases). The CDR3 has 15 residues. The V gene lost 6 bases and the J gene lost 9 bases, with 21 bases spanning the gap. Germline V gene lookup returns CDR1 MNHEY and CDR2 SVGAGI.

The chain recombines TRBV5-1 with TRBJ2-6, with D possibly being TRBD1 (6 bases). V lost 6 bases to trimming and J lost 0 bases, with 10 bases between them. The CDR3 totals 15 residues. CDR1 is SGHRS and CDR2 is YFSETQ in the germline V gene. In DNA, the CDR3 is TGCGCCAGCACCCTGGACAGCTCTGGGGCCAACGTCCTGACTTTC. Encoded protein: CASTLDSSGANVLTF.

CDR3 amino acids: CASSPQRGGSGANVLTF. DNA for the CDR3: TGTGCCAGCAGCCCCCAGAGAGGTGGGTCTGGGGCCAACGTCCTGACTTTC. The rearrangement joins TRBV7-9 to TRBJ2-6; D gene ambiguous. The CDR3 covers 17 residues. The germline CDR1 and CDR2 sequences are SEHNR and FQNEAQ (reference sequence). V lost 5 bases and J lost 1, with 15 bases in between.

This clone has at least ten counts. The chain links TRBV12-5 to TRBJ1-5, with TRBD1 matching over 9 bases. J lost 7 bases, V lost 2 bases, and 0 bases had no gene match. There are 13 residues in the CDR3. CDR1 is LGHNT, CDR2 FRNRAP, per germline. The CDR3 DNA sequence: TGTGCTAGTGGTTTGACAGGGGGCCAGCCCCAGCATTTT. Its translation is CASGLTGGQPQHF.

The chain joins TRBV11-1 to TRBJ1-5; D might be TRBD1 (6 bases). The germline CDR1 and CDR2 sequences are SGHAT and FQDESV (reference sequence). Trimming took off 1 base at V and 6 bases at J, with 7 bases between the two ends. This CDR3 comprises 13 residues. This chain's CDR3 is CASSLEGGQPQHF. CDR3 DNA sequence: TGTGCCAGCAGCTTAGAAGGGGGTCAGCCCCAGCATTTT.

V gene TRBV13 combines with J gene TRBJ2-7, with TRBD2 as a possible D gene (6 bases). CDR1 PRHDT and CDR2 FYEKMQ come from the germline V gene (reference sequence). V gave up 1 base and J gave up 7 bases, with 17 bases separating them. This CDR3 is 15 amino acids long. CDR3 protein: CASSLEGQGGGEQYF. The CDR3 region has the DNA TGTGCCAGCAGCTTAGAGGGGCAGGGAGGTGGAGAGCAGTACTTC.

This chain links TRBV7-2 with TRBJ2-1, with 8 bases fitting TRBD2. Germline V gene data show CDR1 as SGHTA and CDR2 as FQGNSA. V shed 0 bases and J 4 bases; nucleotides not matched to a gene: 2. The CDR3 runs 15 residues. CDR3 coding DNA: TGTGCCAGCAGCTTAGCTAGCGGGGTGTACAATGAGCAGTTCTTC. Amino acids: CASSLASGVYNEQFF. Together with reference TRBV7-2 and TRBJ2-1, the CDR3 gives the full variable domain: GAGVSQSPSNKVTEKGKDVELRCDPISGHTALYWYRQSLGQGLEFLIYFQGNSAPDKSGLPSDRFSAERTGGSVSTLTIQRTQQEDSAVYLCASSLASGVYNEQFFGPGTRLTVL.

The chain couples TRBV24-1 to TRBJ2-7; D remains ambiguous. The CDR3 spans 10 residues. CDR1 is KGHDR, CDR2 SFDVKD, per germline. Trimming removed 9 bases at V and 3 bases at J, with 5 bases between. Here the CDR3 DNA reads TGTGCCACCGCGGACTACGAGCAGTACTTC. Translation: CATADYEQYF.

V is TRBV30 and J is TRBJ1-1; TRBD1 might be the D (5 bases). Germline V lookup: CDR1 GTSNPN, CDR2 SVGIG (reference sequence). CDR3 size: 13 residues. Trimming took off 3 bases at V and 4 bases at J, with 12 bases between the two ends. The CDR3 DNA is TGTGCCTGGAGGGGGTTGGGGCCCACTGAAGCTTTCTTT. Amino acid sequence: CAWRGLGPTEAFF.